This TCR beta chain was identified in a study of regulatory T cells in long-lasting Graves disease. Study findings and constraints: There were preferences for TRBV28, TRBJ1-2 and TRBJ2-5 in persistent disease.

This clonotype was seen repeatedly, ten times or more. Its antigen is undetermined. This may stem from a read error, because a much larger clone lies one nucleotide away. Sequencing libraries for TCR beta were prepared with iRepertoire HTBI primers and Arm-PCR of CDR3 regions. TCRdb re-analysed the multiplex PCR reads in MiXCR, keeping a single row per CDR3 protein. The sample consists of under 450,000 distinct CDR3 sequences, roughly a quarter of them appearing once. Time point given: persistent/refractory GD, antithyroid drugs over 5 years with positive TRAb. With RNA extracted from PBMCs as input, the TCR library was made. In Xi'an, China, an endocrinology department was the source of patients. Peripheral blood, 7 to 9.5 milliliters per patient, was collected in EDTA tubes. In germline, CDR1 is SGHTA, CDR2 FQGTGA. The length of the CDR3 is 13 residues. Deletions cut 2 bases from V and 1 base from J, with 5 bases between.

The chain combines TRBV7-3 with TRBJ1-1; D is undetermined. Sequences were derived from peripheral blood mononuclear cells (PBMCs), sampled when the disease was refractory, from a patient treated with antithyroid drugs. The sequence was collected from a female donor with Graves disease. CDR3 coding DNA: TGTGCCAGCAGCTTAGCACAGAACACTGAAGCTTTCTTT. It yields the protein CASSLAQNTEAFF. Complete variable domain (other parts from reference TRBV7-3 and TRBJ1-1): GAGVSQTPSNKVTEKGKYVELRCDPISGHTALYWYRQSLGQGPEFLIYFQGTGAADDSGLPNDRFFAVRPEGSVSTLKIQRTERGDSAVYLCASSLAQNTEAFFGQGTRLTVV.